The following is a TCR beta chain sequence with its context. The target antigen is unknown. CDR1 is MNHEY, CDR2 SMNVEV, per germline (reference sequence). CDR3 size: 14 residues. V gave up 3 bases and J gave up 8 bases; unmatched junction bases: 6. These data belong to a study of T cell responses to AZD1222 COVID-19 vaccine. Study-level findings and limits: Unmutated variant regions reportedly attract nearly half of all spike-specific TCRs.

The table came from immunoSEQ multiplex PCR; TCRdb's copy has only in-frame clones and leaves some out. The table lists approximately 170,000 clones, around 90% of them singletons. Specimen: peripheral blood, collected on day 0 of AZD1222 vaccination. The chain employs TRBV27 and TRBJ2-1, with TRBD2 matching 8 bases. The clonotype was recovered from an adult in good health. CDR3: CASSLQRETDEQFF. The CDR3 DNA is TGTGCCAGCAGTTTGCAGCGGGAGACTGATGAGCAGTTCTTC.